This TCR beta chain stems from a study of cytotoxic CD8 clonotypes in ibrutinib-treated CLL. For this clone: Its antigen is unidentified.

CDR3 size: 13 residues. Germline assignment: CDR1 SGHDT and CDR2 YYEEEE. V gave up 4 bases and J gave up 5 bases, with 9 bases separating them. Some clones are missing from TCRdb's copy, which holds only in-frame ones; the method was immunoSEQ multiplex PCR. The sample has about 92,000 clones, more than 70% seen once. Study observations and caveats: Clonality climbed at ibrutinib response, then dropped toward baseline at progression.

The chain uses TRBV5-6 and TRBJ2-2; D is possibly TRBD2 (5 bases). The starting material was PBMCs, obtained after 24 months of ibrutinib treatment. The source of this sequence is a human donor with chronic lymphocytic leukemia. The CDR3 DNA reads TGTGCCAGCAGCGGGAGTAAAACCGGGGAGCTGTTTTTT. This gives the protein CASSGSKTGELFF.